The sequence of this T cell receptor beta chain was determined in a study of blood T cell repertoires in COVID-19. Some clones are missing from TCRdb's copy, which holds only in-frame ones; the method was immunoSEQ multiplex PCR. The data hold about 300,000 clones, with roughly 88% observed a single time. The TCR sequence derives from a woman younger than 45 who had recovered from COVID-19. The sample taken for sequencing was peripheral blood.

In DNA form, the CDR3 reads TGTGCCAGCAGCCAAGTCGGGAAGGAGCGGGTGTATACTGAAGCTTTCTTT. Amino acids: CASSQVGKERVYTEAFF. V and J are TRBV14 and TRBJ1-1, with D hard to call. CDR3 size: 17 residues. The V and J ends lost 1 base and 5 bases respectively, with 20 bases between them. CDR1 is SGHDN and CDR2 is FVKESK in the germline V gene.